Listed here is a single T cell receptor (beta chain). Antigen specificity is unknown. The PCR contained 60 Vbeta and 13 Jbeta primers. Sequenced by immunoSEQ multiplex PCR; TCRdb stores in-frame clones only, minus some. This sample contains 160,000 or so clones. This specimen belongs to a study of cytomegalovirus exposure and HLA in healthy donors. Trimming stripped 5 bases from V and 4 bases from J, with 18 bases between. CDR3 size: 16 residues. From germline, CDR1 is MNHEY and CDR2 SMNVEV (reference sequence). Study results and limitations: TCR beta chain V- and J-gene trimming was linked, in a later analysis, to a missense variant in DCLRE1C.

This receptor was identified in a young man in good health and CMV-seronegative. Material: PBMCs. The rearrangement uses TRBV27 and TRBJ1-5; no clear D gene. CDR3 coding DNA: TGTGCCAGCAGTCCGGCGCGTCCCGCGGGGAATCAGCCCCAGCATTTT. Amino acid sequence: CASSPARPAGNQPQHF.